This T cell receptor beta chain came from a study of T cell repertoires in cytomegalovirus infection. General study findings and limits: CMV carriers having the relevant HLA were flagged by cumulative public TCR beta family frequency.

This clonotype was observed many times. The antigen remains undetermined. At one of its ends the junction is not consistent with the germline gene, which may arise from a read error. TCRdb re-derived calls from the reads in MiXCR, one entry per CDR3 protein. Among about 63,000 distinct CDR3 sequences listed, 20% were seen once. Germline CDR1 and CDR2: SGHTA and FQGNSA. The CDR3 spans 14 residues. This chain links TRBV7-2 with TRBJ1-5; possible D gene TRBD1, 6 bases. The sample was CD8+ T cells from cultured PBMCs, taken from culture after CMV antigen stimulation. This clonotype was obtained from a human donor in good health (CMV status not recorded). Some clones in this sample may be carry-over from other donors' samples. The CDR3 loop reads CASSLGGGNQPQHF. CDR3 nucleotide sequence: TGCGCCAGCAGCCTAGGGGGGGGCAATCAGCCCCAGCATTTT. The whole variable domain, remainder taken from reference TRBV7-2 and TRBJ1-5, is GAGVSQSPSNKVTEKGKDVELRCDPISGHTALYWYRQSLGQGLEFLIYFQGNSAPDKSGLPSDRFSAERTGGSVSTLTIQRTQQEDSAVYLCASSLGGGNQPQHFGDGTRLSIL.